Here is one T cell receptor beta chain with its context. As yet, its antigen is unknown. The trim removed 0 bases at V and 5 bases at J, leaving 8 bases unmatched. The CDR3 is made up of 16 amino acids. Germline CDR1 LGHNA, CDR2 YNFKEQ. Amplification targeted TCR beta CDR3 regions from RNA transcripts. First-round RT-PCR of the TCR CDR3 relied on the HTBI primer set. TCRdb passed the multiplex PCR reads through MiXCR, listing each CDR3 protein once. Here the sample spans 490,000 or so distinct CDR3 sequences, around a fifth being singletons. The data originate from a study of T cells in Graves' hyperthyroidism and ophthalmopathy. Study-level findings and limits: Blood samples included most of the expanded thyroid clonotypes exceeding 0.001.

The TCR originated in a woman aged 70 to 79 with Graves' ophthalmopathy. This rearrangement joins TRBV4-2 to TRBJ2-5; 8 bases align to TRBD1. Sequenced: blood. CDR3 coding DNA: TGTGCCAGCAGCCAAGACGACAGGGGAGGCCAGGAGACCCAGTACTTC. Translation: CASSQDDRGGQETQYF.